Sequencing of this T cell receptor beta chain was carried out in a study of shared T cell receptors in the human thymus (dated by TCRdb to about 2021). For the wider study: The study examined how the human thymus generates shared, self-reactive T-cell receptor alpha chains.

About this clone itself: Its binding antigen is unknown. No much larger clone is present one base from it, and per-base qualities are unavailable.

Library prep was done by the immunoSEQ multiplex PCR assay. Imported from immuneACCESS, the table was reduced by TCRdb to in-frame sequences with V and J called. These copies leave out some clones; in studies compared against another copy, an unresolved V gene accounts for under half, and the cause of the remainder is not known. The sample records some 400,000 clones, around 93% of which are singletons. 0.015% to 0.025% of the sample is taken by the ten largest. The CDR3 has 15 amino acids, counting the end cysteine and phenylalanine. The kept DNA is CDR3 alone, 45 bases in frame from the first base. V trim: 6 bases; J trim: 7 bases; unmatched bases: 14. The germline V gene sets CDR1 to MNHNS and CDR2 to SASEGT.

This receptor was taken from a human donor. The chain joins TRBV6-1 to TRBJ2-7; the central 8 bases match TRBD1. The sample consisted of thymocytes. The bases are TGTGCCAGCAGGCACACCGGGACAGGCAATTGGGAGCAGTACTTC. Its protein product is CASRHTGTGNWEQYF.